This TCR beta chain is from a study of human T cells and chemical hapten exposure. Study context: In the sensitization step, 2% DPC was placed on approximately 2 cm by approximately 2 cm of upper inner arm skin. During the roughly 24-week study period, patients had diphenylcyclopropenone applied to the scalp every week.

The sample holds a few counts of this clonotype. The CDR3 totals 14 residues. V dropped 5 bases and J dropped 1 base, with 9 bases sitting between them. The time point is: patch test 1, 2 weeks after DPC sensitization. The sample's treatment: therapeutic diphenylcyclopropenone sensitization with weekly scalp DPC. Within the library, unique molecular identifiers were attached to each individual cDNA molecule. In the original analysis: Individual samples carried between about 23,224 and 700,000 TCRs, with 95,638 as the median. MiXCR, run by TCRdb on the RACE reads, gives a single entry per CDR3 protein. V and J calls and clone size were set by TCRdb, not the authors. The sample has approximately 74,000 distinct CDR3 sequences; about 31% are singletons.

The sample consisted of whole blood, taken in connection with sensitization to the hapten diphenylcyclopropenone (DPC). This chain joins TRBV12-3 or TRBV12-4 and TRBJ1-5, with unresolved D. This clonotype was sampled from a man between 40 and 49 years old with alopecia areata. Some clones in this sample may be carry-over from other donors' samples. The CDR3 here is CASSPQGSNQPQHF. For the CDR3, the DNA is TGTGCCAGCAGTCCCCAAGGGAGCAATCAGCCCCAGCATTTT.